This T cell receptor (beta chain) originates from a study of cytotoxic CD8 clonotypes in ibrutinib-treated CLL. Study information: The sample average was approximately 280,000 productive templates and fewer than 95,000 productive rearrangements.

V lost 5 bases to trimming and J lost 9 bases, with 17 bases between them. Germline V gene data show CDR1 as SGHTA and CDR2 as FQGTGA. The CDR3 spans 14 residues. Worth noting for this clone: What it recognizes is unknown.

The data were produced by immunoSEQ multiplex PCR, yet TCRdb's version contains in-frame clones alone and is incomplete. The table has 150,000 or so clones, approximately 80% seen once. General study points: Clonality was elevated at ibrutinib response and had returned toward baseline at progression. Treatment left the uncommon public clonotypes either contracted or stable in frequency.

This chain joins TRBV7-3 and TRBJ2-1; D not certain. The source of this sequence is a human donor with chronic lymphocytic leukemia. The material sequenced was PBMCs, taken after 12 months of ibrutinib treatment. CDR3: CASSRAIGFTEQFF. The CDR3 DNA follows: TGTGCCAGCAGCCGAGCCATAGGGTTCACTGAGCAGTTCTTC.